The entry that follows covers one T cell receptor beta chain sequence. Its antigen is not identified. This sample stems from a study of cytomegalovirus exposure and HLA in healthy donors. Background on the study: There were several hundred genotyped donors. Of these, about 86% fell in the genetic ancestry cluster associated with self-reported Caucasian donors. Study results and limitations: Most TCR sequences showed up rarely, but some public TCRs showed up in many donors.

The germline gives CDR1 SEHNR, CDR2 FQNEAQ (reference sequence). The CDR3 is 14 amino acids. The germline V and J ends were trimmed by 5 bases and 5 bases, with 13 bases remaining between them. Primers: 60 Vbeta forward and 13 Jbeta reverse. Sequencing used immunoSEQ multiplex PCR; TCRdb keeps in-frame clones, though not all of them. The sample records approximately 210,000 clones, 82% being singletons. The sequenced material came from PBMCs. J is TRBJ2-1 and V is TRBV7-9; possibly TRBD1 for D (6 bases). This clonotype originated in a man in his forties or fifties in good health and CMV-seropositive. The CDR3 region is CASSNPDRNNEQFF. In DNA, the CDR3 is TGTGCCAGCAGCAACCCGGACAGAAACAATGAGCAGTTCTTC.